Below, one TCR beta chain is given with its context. Its target is not known. The data originate from a study of regulatory T cells in long-lasting Graves disease. On the study more broadly: Graves' patients, newly diagnosed, had taken antithyroid drugs under 3 months.

Study conclusions and caveats: Sample size was small, which may have lowered accuracy. The study found lower TCR diversity in persistent Graves' patients than in newly diagnosed ones.

The CDR3 is 14 amino acids. V was pared by 2 bases and J by 3 bases, with 8 bases between. CDR1 is SGHAT and CDR2 is FQNNGV in the germline V gene. For TCR beta, libraries came from iRepertoire HTBI primers and Arm-PCR of CDR3 regions. TCRdb reprocessed the multiplex PCR reads via MiXCR and lists one record per CDR3 protein. The table includes 620,000 or so distinct CDR3 sequences, approximately 15% detected once. Described time point: newly diagnosed GD, antithyroid drugs for less than 3 months. The TCR library was made from RNA extracted from PBMCs. These data were also filed under a second study, of T cells in Graves' hyperthyroidism and ophthalmopathy. That paper adds: Researchers found most expanded thyroid clonotypes above 0.001 in blood as well.

This clonotype was obtained from a woman aged 25 to 45 with Graves disease. J is TRBJ2-1 and V is TRBV11-2; D is possibly TRBD2 (6 bases). The material was peripheral blood mononuclear cells (PBMCs), obtained at new diagnosis, from a patient treated with antithyroid drugs. DNA of the CDR3: TGTGCCAGCAGCTTATCGGGACTCTACAATGAGCAGTTCTTC. Its translation is CASSLSGLYNEQFF.